A selection of T cell receptor beta chains follows, all from one sample in a study of shared clonotypes between healthy human individuals. Measured with immunoSEQ multiplex PCR; TCRdb has only the in-frame clones, and not every one. The table records roughly 2,000,000 clones, approximately 94% of them present only once. The source material was naive CD8+ T cells sorted from blood. Source of these receptors: a man in his late teens or twenties in good health. Both conserved end residues are part of each CDR3. The D gene is left open where the match is weak. Only some rows state a clone size, as once, few, many or a class for expanded clones.

clone size,D gene,J gene,V gene,CDR3 DNA,CDR3 protein
-,-,TRBJ2-7,TRBV7-9,TGTGCCAGCAGCTTCCAAGACAGTTTCTACGAGCAGTACTTC,CASSFQDSFYEQYF
once,-,TRBJ1-1,TRBV6-1,TGTGCCAGCAGTGAATTTAGAGAGAACACTGAAGCTTTCTTT,CASSEFRENTEAFF
-,-,TRBJ2-7,TRBV6-6,TGTGCCAGCAGTGGCGCCTACGAGCAGTACTTC,CASSGAYEQYF
-,-,TRBJ1-1,TRBV7-2,TGTGCCAGCAGCTTAGACTCTTACAAAAGCCTGAACACTGAAGCTTTCTTT,CASSLDSYKSLNTEAFF
-,-,TRBJ1-6,TRBV27,TGTGCCAGCAGTCCCGGGACGGGGAGCAATTCACCCCTCCACTTT,CASSPGTGSNSPLHF
-,TRBD1,TRBJ1-1,TRBV6-6,TGTGCCAGCTGGGGAGTTGGACAGGAGACCGCTGAAGCTTTCTTT,CASWGVGQETAEAFF
once,-,TRBJ2-7,TRBV30,TGTGCCTGGAGGTTTGAAAGTTCCTACGAGCAGTACTTC,CAWRFESSYEQYF
-,TRBD1,TRBJ2-2,TRBV5-4,TGTGCCAGCAGCTATGCCGGGACAGGGGGCACCGGGGAGCTGTTTTTT,CASSYAGTGGTGELFF
-,-,TRBJ2-3,TRBV7-9,TGTGCCAGCAGCCCTCCAGTTAGCAGCACAGATACGCAGTATTTT,CASSPPVSSTDTQYF
-,-,TRBJ2-7,TRBV5-4,TGTGCCAGCAGCTTCGGCATGAGCTCCTACGAGCAGTACTTC,CASSFGMSSYEQYF
-,-,TRBJ2-2,TRBV27,TGTGCCAGCAGTTTATCATGGGGGTACCTGAACACCGGGGAGCTGTTTTTT,CASSLSWGYLNTGELFF
-,TRBD2,TRBJ2-2,TRBV7-2,TGTGCCAGCAGCTTCCGGCCGGGACTAGCGGGAGTAAACACCGGGGAGCTGTTTTTT,CASSFRPGLAGVNTGELFF
-,-,TRBJ2-1,TRBV2,TGTGCCAGCAGTGAAGAAGCCGGGGACTTCTACAATGAGCAGTTCTTC,CASSEEAGDFYNEQFF
-,-,TRBJ2-1,TRBV15,TGTGCCACCAGCCCCGGTAGGGGTAGCTCCTACAATGAGCAGTTCTTC,CATSPGRGSSYNEQFF
-,TRBD1,TRBJ2-7,TRBV5-1,TGCGCCAGCAGACGGACAGGGGAAGGCGAGCAGTACTTC,CASRRTGEGEQYF
-,TRBD1,TRBJ1-4,TRBV6-6,TGTGCCAGCAGTTACCCGGACAGGGGGCGGGAAAAACTGTTTTTT,CASSYPDRGREKLFF
-,TRBD2,TRBJ2-3,TRBV7-9,TGTGCCAGCAGCTTAGGACTAGCGGGAAGCACAGATACGCAGTATTTT,CASSLGLAGSTDTQYF
-,-,TRBJ1-5,TRBV30,TGTGCCTGGAGTGCGCCTCCCCAGCCCCAGCATTTT,CAWSAPPQPQHF
-,-,TRBJ2-1,TRBV13,TGTGCCAGCAGCTCTACTTCGGGTGTGGGGCAGGAGTACAATGAGCAGTTCTTC,CASSSTSGVGQEYNEQFF
-,TRBD2,TRBJ2-2,TRBV29-1,TGCAGCTCCCACCCAACAGCGGGAGGATGCACCGGGGAGCTGTTTTTT,CSSHPTAGGCTGELFF
-,-,TRBJ2-2,TRBV4-1,TGCGCCAGCAGCCACATGGCCAGCTTACCGAACACCGGGGAGCTGTTTTTT,CASSHMASLPNTGELFF
-,-,TRBJ1-2,TRBV7-9,TGTGCCAGCACCCCTCGGCTCGGGATTGGCTACACCTTC,CASTPRLGIGYTF
-,-,TRBJ2-7,TRBV10-3,TGTGCCATCAGAATCCAGGGGGGCGAGCAGTACTTC,CAIRIQGGEQYF
-,-,TRBJ1-2,TRBV11-2,TGTGCCAGCAGCTTGGGCGGACCTGATAATGGCTACACCTTC,CASSLGGPDNGYTF
once,-,TRBJ1-2,TRBV5-5,TGTGCCAGCAACTCCCGGGGGGCCGGCGATGGCTACACCTTC,CASNSRGAGDGYTF
-,-,TRBJ2-1,TRBV27,TGTGCCAGCAGTTTAACCGGACTCTACAATGAGCAGTTCTTC,CASSLTGLYNEQFF